This is a list of T cell receptor beta chains from one sample in a study of patients and donors after allogeneic stem cell transplantation. TCRdb used MiXCR to reprocess the RT-PCR reads, holding one entry per CDR3 protein. The sample contains roughly 880,000 distinct CDR3 sequences, roughly 18% of which appear only once. The sequenced sample consisted of blood, either unsorted or a sorted T cell fraction (not recorded which). All receptors come from a human donor who was either an allogeneic HSCT recipient or a stem cell or donor lymphocyte infusion donor (not recorded which). It is not recorded whose cells these are; they may come from a transplant donor. Each CDR3 is given with its conserved first and last residue. A D gene is named only where the DNA matches it firmly. Rows give clone size only sometimes, using once, few, many, or a class for an expanded clone.

TRBJ2-7,TRBV5-1,NA,TRBD2,17,CASSIGTSGRASYEQYF,TGCGCCAGCAGCATCGGGACTAGCGGGAGGGCTTCCTACGAGCAGTACTTC
TRBJ2-1,TRBV7-2,NA,TRBD2,16,CASSSGLAGGIDEQFF,TGTGCCAGCAGCTCGGGACTAGCGGGAGGTATCGATGAGCAGTTCTTC
TRBJ2-5,TRBV9,once,NA,15,CASSVVAGHQETQYF,TGTGCCAGCAGCGTAGTCGCAGGGCACCAAGAGACCCAGTACTTC
TRBJ2-7,TRBV15,NA,NA,14,CATSRDTASPEQYF,TGTGCCACCAGCAGAGATACGGCCAGCCCCGAGCAGTACTTC
TRBJ2-7,TRBV4-1,NA,NA,13,CASSQDLAGAPVF,TGCGCCAGCAGCCAAGATTTGGCGGGGGCGCCGGTTTTC
TRBJ2-6,TRBV7-8,NA,NA,15,CASSPRTSGANVLTF,TGTGCCAGCAGCCCCCGGACCTCTGGGGCCAACGTCCTGACTTTC
TRBJ2-1,TRBV25-1,NA,NA,15,CASSETPGGRHEQFF,TGTGCCAGCAGTGAGACCCCTGGAGGGAGGCATGAGCAGTTCTTC
TRBJ2-2,TRBV20-1,many,TRBD2,16,CSASVASGGRTGELFF,TGCAGTGCTAGTGTGGCTAGCGGGGGGCGGACCGGGGAGCTGTTTTTT
TRBJ2-7,TRBV20-1,NA,TRBD1,17,CSAADRKDRTLFYEQYF,TGCAGTGCTGCCGACAGGAAGGACAGGACCCTATTCTACGAGCAGTACTTC
TRBJ1-6,TRBV5-6,NA,NA,18,CASSKPLDHGSYNSPLHF,TGTGCCAGCAGCAAACCCTTGGACCACGGATCCTATAATTCACCCCTCCACTTT
TRBJ1-6,TRBV20-1,few,NA,14,CSATGTSNNSPLHF,TGCAGTGCCACCGGGACCAGCAATAATTCACCCCTCCACTTT
TRBJ1-5,TRBV6-1,few,TRBD1,14,CASSGTGNNQPQHF,TGTGCCAGCAGTGGGACAGGGAACAATCAGCCCCAGCATTTT
TRBJ2-2,TRBV12-3/TRBV12-4,few,TRBD1,16,CASSLPGGLLSGELFF,TGTGCCAGCAGTTTACCAGGGGGCCTTTTATCCGGGGAGCTGTTTTTT
TRBJ1-5,TRBV24-1,many,NA,12,CATSEPEQPQHF,TGTGCCACCAGTGAACCCGAACAGCCCCAGCATTTT
TRBJ2-7,TRBV5-6,NA,TRBD2,14,CASSRDYFSYEQYF,TGTGCCAGCAGCCGGGACTACTTTTCGTACGAGCAGTACTTC
TRBJ2-2,TRBV2,NA,NA,14,CASRGGWNTGELFF,TGTGCCAGCAGAGGTGGCTGGAACACCGGGGAGCTGTTTTTT
TRBJ2-7,TRBV18,few,NA,16,CASSLDRSHFSYEQYF,TGTGCCAGCTCCCTGGACCGCAGCCATTTTTCCTACGAGCAGTACTTC
TRBJ1-1,TRBV7-9,NA,TRBD1,14,CASTLQGAGTEAFF,TGTGCCAGCACCCTACAGGGGGCTGGAACTGAAGCTTTCTTT
TRBJ2-3,TRBV20-1,NA,TRBD2,15,CSARGTSLRADTQYF,TGCAGTGCTAGAGGGACTAGCCTTCGGGCAGATACGCAGTATTTT
TRBJ2-1,TRBV5-1,NA,TRBD2,15,CASSFLPGGVDEQFF,TGCGCCAGCAGCTTTCTTCCGGGAGGGGTCGATGAGCAGTTCTTC
TRBJ2-7,TRBV7-2,few,NA,13,CASSSSATYEQYF,TGTGCCAGCAGCTCATCCGCCACCTACGAGCAGTACTTC
TRBJ2-2,TRBV6-5,NA,NA,17,CASSYSLSRANTGELFF,TGTGCCAGCAGTTACTCACTATCCAGGGCGAACACCGGGGAGCTGTTTTTT
TRBJ2-7,TRBV29-1,few,TRBD1,12,CSVATGPYEQYF,TGCAGCGTTGCGACAGGGCCCTACGAGCAGTACTTC